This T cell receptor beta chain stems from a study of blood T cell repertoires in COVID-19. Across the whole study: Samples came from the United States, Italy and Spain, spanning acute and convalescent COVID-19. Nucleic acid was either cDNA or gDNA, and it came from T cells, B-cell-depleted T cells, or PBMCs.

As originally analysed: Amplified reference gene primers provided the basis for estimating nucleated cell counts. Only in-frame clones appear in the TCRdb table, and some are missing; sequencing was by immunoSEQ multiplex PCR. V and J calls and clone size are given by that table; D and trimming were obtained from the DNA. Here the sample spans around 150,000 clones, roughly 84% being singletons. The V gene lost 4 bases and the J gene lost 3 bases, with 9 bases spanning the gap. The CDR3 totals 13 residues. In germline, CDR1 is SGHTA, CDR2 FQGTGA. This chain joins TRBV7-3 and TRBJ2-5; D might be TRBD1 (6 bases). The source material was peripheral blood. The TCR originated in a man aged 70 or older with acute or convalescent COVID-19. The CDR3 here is CASSSRGEETQYF. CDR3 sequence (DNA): TGTGCCAGCAGCTCCAGGGGAGAAGAGACCCAGTACTTC.